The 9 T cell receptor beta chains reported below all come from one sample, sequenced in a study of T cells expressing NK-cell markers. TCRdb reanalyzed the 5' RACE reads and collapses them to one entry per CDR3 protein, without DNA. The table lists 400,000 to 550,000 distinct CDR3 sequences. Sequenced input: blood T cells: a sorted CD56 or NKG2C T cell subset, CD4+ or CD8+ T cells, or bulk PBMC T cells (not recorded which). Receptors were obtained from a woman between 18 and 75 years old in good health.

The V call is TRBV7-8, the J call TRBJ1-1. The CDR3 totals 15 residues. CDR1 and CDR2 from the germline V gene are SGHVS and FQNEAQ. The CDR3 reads CASSLFEGPNTEAFF.

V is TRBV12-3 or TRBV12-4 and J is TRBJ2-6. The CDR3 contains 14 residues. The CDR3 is CASSLTSGANVLTF.

CDR3 sequence reads: CASSLDRLVGELFF. The chain is built from TRBV5-1 and TRBJ2-2. The CDR3 is 14 amino acids. The germline V gene encodes CDR1 SGHRS and CDR2 YFSETQ.

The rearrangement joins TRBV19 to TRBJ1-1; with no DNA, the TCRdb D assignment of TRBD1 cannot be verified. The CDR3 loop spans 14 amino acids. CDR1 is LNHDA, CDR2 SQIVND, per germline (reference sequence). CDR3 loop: CASSQGTWDTEAFF.

CDR3: CASSPPGQSNTEAFF. This chain connects TRBV18 to TRBJ1-1; TCRdb picks TRBD1, but there is no DNA to check that call. CDR1 KGHSH and CDR2 LQKENI come from the germline V gene. The CDR3 totals 15 residues.

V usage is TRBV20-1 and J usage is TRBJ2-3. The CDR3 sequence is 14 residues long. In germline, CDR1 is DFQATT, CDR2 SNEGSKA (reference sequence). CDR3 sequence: CSARNYQSTDTQYF.

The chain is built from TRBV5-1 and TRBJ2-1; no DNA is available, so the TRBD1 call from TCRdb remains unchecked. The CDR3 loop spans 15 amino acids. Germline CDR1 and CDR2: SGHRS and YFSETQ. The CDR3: CASTSTGGAWNEQFF.

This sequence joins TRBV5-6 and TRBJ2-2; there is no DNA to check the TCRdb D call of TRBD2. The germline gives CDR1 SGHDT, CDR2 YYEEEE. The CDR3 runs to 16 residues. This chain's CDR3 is CASSQERGVWTGELFF. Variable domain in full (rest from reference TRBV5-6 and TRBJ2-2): DAGVTQSPTHLIKTRGQQVTLRCSPKSGHDTVSWYQQALGQGPQFIFQYYEEEERQRGNFPDRFSGHQFPNYSSELNVNALLLGDSALYLCASSQERGVWTGELFFGEGSRLTVL.

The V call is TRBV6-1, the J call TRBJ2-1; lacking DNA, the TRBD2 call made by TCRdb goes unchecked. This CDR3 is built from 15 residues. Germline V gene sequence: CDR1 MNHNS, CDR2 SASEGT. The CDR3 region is CASSEEWSAHNEQFF.